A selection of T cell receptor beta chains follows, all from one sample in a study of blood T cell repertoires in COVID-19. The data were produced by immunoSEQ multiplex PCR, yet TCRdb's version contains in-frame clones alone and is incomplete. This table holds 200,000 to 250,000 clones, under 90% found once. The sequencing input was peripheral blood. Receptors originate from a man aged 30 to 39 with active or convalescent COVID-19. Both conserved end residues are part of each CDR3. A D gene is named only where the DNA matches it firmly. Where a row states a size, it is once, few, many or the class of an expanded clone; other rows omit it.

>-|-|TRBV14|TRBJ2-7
CASSQGAGTYEQYF
TGTGCCAGCAGCCAAGGGGCGGGAACCTACGAGCAGTACTTC
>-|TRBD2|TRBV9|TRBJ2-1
CASSDSGETYNEQFF
TGTGCCAGCAGCGATAGCGGGGAGACCTACAATGAGCAGTTCTTC
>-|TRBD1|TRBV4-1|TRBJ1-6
CASSQWTGAYNSPLHF
TGCGCCAGCAGCCAATGGACAGGGGCCTATAATTCACCCCTCCACTTT
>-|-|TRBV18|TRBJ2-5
CASSPQGGKETQYF
TGTGCCAGCTCACCGCAGGGGGGAAAAGAGACCCAGTACTTC
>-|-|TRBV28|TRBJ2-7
CATGQEIYEQYF
TGTGCCACCGGACAAGAGATCTACGAGCAGTACTTC
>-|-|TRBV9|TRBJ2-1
CASSLRGARDNEQFF
TGTGCCAGCAGCCTCCGGGGGGCACGGGACAATGAGCAGTTCTTC
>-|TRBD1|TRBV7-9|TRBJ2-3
CASSMGTGPSTDTQYF
TGTGCCAGCAGCATGGGGACAGGCCCTAGCACAGATACGCAGTATTTT
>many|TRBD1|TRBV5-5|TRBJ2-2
CASSSGQGMGGELFF
TGTGCCAGCAGCTCGGGACAGGGGATGGGCGGGGAGCTGTTTTTT
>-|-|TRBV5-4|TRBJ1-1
CASSLVPGVNTEAFF
TGTGCCAGCAGCTTGGTTCCAGGGGTGAACACTGAAGCTTTCTTT
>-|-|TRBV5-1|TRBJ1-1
CASSYGRGAAFF
TGCGCCAGCAGTTATGGACGGGGGGCAGCTTTCTTT
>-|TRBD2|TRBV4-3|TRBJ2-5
CASSQGGSGSLSETQYF
TGCGCCAGCAGCCAAGGTGGTAGCGGGAGTCTGTCGGAGACCCAGTACTTC
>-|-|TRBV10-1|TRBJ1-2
CASSIDGGEGRYGYTF
TGCGCCAGCAGTATCGATGGGGGGGAGGGACGCTATGGCTACACCTTC
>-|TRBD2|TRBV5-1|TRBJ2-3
CASSSGTSGAVDTQYF
TGCGCCAGCAGCTCCGGGACTAGCGGTGCTGTAGATACGCAGTATTTT
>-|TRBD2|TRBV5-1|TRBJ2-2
CASRDYFIAGELFF
TGCGCCAGTCGGGACTATTTTATTGCCGGGGAGCTGTTTTTT
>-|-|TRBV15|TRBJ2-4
CATSRDRGSGKNIQYF
TGTGCCACCAGCAGAGATAGGGGAAGTGGTAAAAACATTCAGTACTTC
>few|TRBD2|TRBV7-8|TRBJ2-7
CASRPNRGRNSYEQYF
TGTGCCAGCAGACCAAACCGCGGGAGGAACTCCTACGAGCAGTACTTC
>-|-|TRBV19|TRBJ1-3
CASTESGNTIYF
TGTGCCAGTACGGAGTCTGGAAACACCATATATTTT
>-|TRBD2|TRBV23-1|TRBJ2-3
CASSQFGGFVQQPTDTQYF
TGCGCCAGCAGTCAATTCGGGGGGTTTGTGCAGCAACCCACAGATACGCAGTATTTT
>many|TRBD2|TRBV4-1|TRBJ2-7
CASSQVLDGGYEQYF
TGCGCCAGCAGCCAAGTACTAGACGGGGGGTACGAGCAGTACTTC
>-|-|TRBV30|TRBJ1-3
CAWSPRGGLSTIYF
TGTGCCTGGAGTCCCAGGGGTGGGTTGAGCACCATATATTTT
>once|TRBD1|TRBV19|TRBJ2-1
CASSKTGGLYNEQFF
TGTGCCAGTAGTAAGACAGGGGGCCTCTACAATGAGCAGTTCTTC
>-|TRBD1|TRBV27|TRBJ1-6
CASSRGQGRVSPLHF
TGTGCCAGCAGTCGCGGACAGGGTCGGGTTTCACCCCTCCACTTT
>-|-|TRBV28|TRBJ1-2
CASSPSRAENYGYTF
TGTGCCAGCAGCCCCTCCAGGGCGGAAAACTATGGCTACACCTTC
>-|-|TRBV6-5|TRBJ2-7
CASSYSGDISYEQYF
TGTGCCAGCAGTTACTCCGGGGACATTTCCTACGAGCAGTACTTC
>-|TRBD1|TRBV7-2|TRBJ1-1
CASSPKRGTGVAFF
TGTGCCAGCAGCCCCAAGAGGGGGACAGGGGTAGCTTTCTTT
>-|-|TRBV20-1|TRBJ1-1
CSASRVGAFF
TGCAGTGCTAGCAGGGTGGGGGCTTTCTTT
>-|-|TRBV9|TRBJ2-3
CASSVVGGVTDTQYF
TGTGCCAGCAGCGTAGTCGGGGGAGTCACAGATACGCAGTATTTT
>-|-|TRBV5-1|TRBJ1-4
CASSRDRLFEKLFF
TGCGCCAGCAGTCGGGATAGACTGTTTGAAAAACTGTTTTTT
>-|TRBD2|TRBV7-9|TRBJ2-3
CASSTSGASDTQYF
TGTGCCAGCAGCACTAGCGGGGCTTCGGATACGCAGTATTTT
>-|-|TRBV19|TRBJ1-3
CASSSHSHQISGNTIYF
TGTGCCAGTAGTAGCCACAGCCACCAAATCTCTGGAAACACCATATATTTT
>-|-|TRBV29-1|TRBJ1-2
CSVSWGDYGYTF
TGCAGCGTTTCCTGGGGAGACTATGGCTACACCTTC
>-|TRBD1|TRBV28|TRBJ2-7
CASFGQGDHEQYF
TGTGCCAGTTTCGGACAGGGGGATCACGAGCAGTACTTC
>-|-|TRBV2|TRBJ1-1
CASSPQLGPTEAFF
TGTGCCAGCAGCCCCCAGCTGGGCCCCACTGAAGCTTTCTTT
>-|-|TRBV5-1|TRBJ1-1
CASSDRDMNTEAFF
TGCGCCAGCAGCGACCGGGACATGAACACTGAAGCTTTCTTT
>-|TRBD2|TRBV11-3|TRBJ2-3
CASSATSGRAGRGTQYF
TGTGCCAGCAGCGCGACTAGCGGGAGGGCCGGAAGGGGTACGCAGTATTTT
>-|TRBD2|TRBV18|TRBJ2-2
CASSPQGLAGGTGELFF
TGTGCCAGCTCACCACAAGGACTAGCGGGAGGTACCGGGGAGCTGTTTTTT
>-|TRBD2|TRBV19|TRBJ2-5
CASGDSGDGETQYF
TGTGCCAGTGGAGATAGCGGGGACGGGGAGACCCAGTACTTC
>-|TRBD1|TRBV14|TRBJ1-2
CASSLEDRNNRGYTF
TGTGCCAGCAGCCTTGAGGACAGGAACAATAGGGGCTACACCTTC
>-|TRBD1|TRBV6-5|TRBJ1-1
CASSSLRTGNTEAFF
TGTGCCAGCAGTTCCCTGAGGACAGGGAACACTGAAGCTTTCTTT
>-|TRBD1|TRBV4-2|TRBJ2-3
CASSRTGSPAQYF
TGTGCCAGCAGCCGGACAGGGAGTCCTGCGCAGTATTTT
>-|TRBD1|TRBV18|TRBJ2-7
CASSPTGTYEQYF
TGTGCCAGCTCACCGACAGGGACCTACGAGCAGTACTTC
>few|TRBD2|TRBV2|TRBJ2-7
CAGSRGLAGNYYEQYF
TGTGCCGGATCTCGAGGACTAGCGGGAAACTACTACGAGCAGTACTTC
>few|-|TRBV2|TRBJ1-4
CASSEDQGTNEKLFF
TGTGCCAGCAGTGAAGACCAGGGAACTAATGAAAAACTGTTTTTT
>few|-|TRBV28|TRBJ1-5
CASSFSGGSNQPQHF
TGTGCCAGCAGTTTTTCGGGGGGCAGCAATCAGCCCCAGCATTTT
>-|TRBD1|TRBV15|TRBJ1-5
CATATGGVNQPQHF
TGTGCCACCGCGACAGGGGGCGTCAATCAGCCCCAGCATTTT
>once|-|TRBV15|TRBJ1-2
CATAGSLYGYTF
TGTGCCACCGCTGGGAGTCTGTATGGCTACACCTTC